This TCR beta chain was identified during a study of T cell repertoires in cytomegalovirus infection. Study outcomes and limitations: Identification of carriers of CMV plus the relevant HLA was performed using cumulative public TCR beta family frequency.

A note on this clonotype: Its target is unknown.

TCRdb re-derived calls from the reads in MiXCR, one entry per CDR3 protein. The table includes about 63,000 distinct CDR3 sequences, 20% to 25% detected once. Sequenced here: CD8+ T cells from cultured PBMCs, sampled from culture after CMV antigen stimulation. The clonotype comes from a human donor in good health (CMV status not recorded). Some clones in this sample may be carry-over from other donors' samples.

The CDR3 DNA reads as TGTGCCAGCAGTGACAGTCTGGGGGACCCAAGCACAGATACGCAGTATTTT. Translation: CASSDSLGDPSTDTQYF. The rearrangement joins TRBV28 to TRBJ2-3; D is perhaps TRBD1 or TRBD2 (5 bases each). This CDR3 is 17 amino acids long. Germline V gene data show CDR1 as MDHEN and CDR2 as SYDVKM. V was trimmed by 5 bases and J by 0 bases, leaving 18 bases between them.